This T cell receptor beta chain was recovered during a study of regulatory T cells in long-lasting Graves disease. Points from the study as a whole: Less diverse TCR repertoires were seen in persistent Graves' patients than in newly diagnosed ones.

Time point here: newly diagnosed GD, antithyroid drugs for less than 3 months. TCR sequences were obtained from RNA taken from PBMCs. As a group, patients came from one endocrinology department in Xi'an, China. Sequencing libraries for TCR beta were prepared with iRepertoire HTBI primers and Arm-PCR of CDR3 regions. MiXCR, applied by TCRdb to the multiplex PCR reads, yields one record per CDR3 protein. Of 350,000 to 550,000 distinct CDR3 sequences in the sample, roughly 17% were seen once. V was pared by 3 bases and J by 1 base, with 7 bases of the junction left unmatched. The CDR3 is 17 amino acids. Germline CDR1 LNHDA, CDR2 SQIVND (reference sequence). This clonotype was seen only once. The antigen is not known. These same data were also listed under a study on T cells in Graves' hyperthyroidism and ophthalmopathy. In that study: HTBI primers were used for first-round RT-PCR of the TCR CDR3.

The sample was peripheral blood mononuclear cells (PBMCs), taken at new diagnosis, from a patient treated with antithyroid drugs. The source of this sequence is a woman aged 18-29 years with Graves disease. This chain joins TRBV19 and TRBJ2-1, with 9 bases that match TRBD2. CDR3 sequence: CASSILSGGISYNEQFF. CDR3 DNA sequence: TGTGCCAGTAGTATTCTTAGCGGGGGAATTTCCTACAATGAGCAGTTCTTC.